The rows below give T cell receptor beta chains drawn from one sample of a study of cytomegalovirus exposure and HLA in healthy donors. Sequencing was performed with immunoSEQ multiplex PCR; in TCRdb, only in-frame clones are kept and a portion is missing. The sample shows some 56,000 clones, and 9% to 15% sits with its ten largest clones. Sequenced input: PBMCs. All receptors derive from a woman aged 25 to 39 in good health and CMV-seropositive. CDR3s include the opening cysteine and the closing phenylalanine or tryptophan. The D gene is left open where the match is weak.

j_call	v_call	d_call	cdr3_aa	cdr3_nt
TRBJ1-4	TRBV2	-	CASIRNSPTNEKLFF	TGTGCCAGCATACGGAACAGCCCAACTAATGAAAAACTGTTTTTT
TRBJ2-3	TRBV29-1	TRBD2	CSVKRELPDTQYF	TGCAGCGTGAAGCGGGAGCTGCCGGATACGCAGTATTTT
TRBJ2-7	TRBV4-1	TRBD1	CASSQEHRGSYEQYF	TGCGCCAGCAGCCAAGAGCACAGGGGATCCTACGAGCAGTACTTC
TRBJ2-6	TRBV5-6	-	CASSGGSGSGANVLTF	TGTGCCAGCAGCGGCGGATCGGGCTCTGGGGCCAACGTCCTGACTTTC
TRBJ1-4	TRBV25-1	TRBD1	CASSEPGTGDEKLFF	TGTGCCAGCAGTGAACCCGGGACAGGGGATGAAAAACTGTTTTTT
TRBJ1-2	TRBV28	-	CASSRQDYGYTF	TGTGCCAGCAGTCGACAGGATTATGGCTACACCTTC
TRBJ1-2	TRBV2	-	CASRPRGVYGYTF	TGTGCCAGCAGGCCCCGGGGGGTGTATGGCTACACCTTC
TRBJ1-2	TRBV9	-	CASSSGEGVYGYTF	TGTGCCAGCAGCTCTGGGGAGGGGGTCTATGGCTACACCTTC
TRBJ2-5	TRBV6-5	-	CASRTPLASETQYF	TGTGCCAGCAGGACACCGCTAGCTTCAGAGACCCAGTACTTC
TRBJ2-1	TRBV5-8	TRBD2	CASSHLGVAGRNGQFF	TGTGCCAGCAGCCACCTCGGGGTAGCGGGGCGAAACGGGCAGTTCTTC